Listed below are T cell receptor beta chains from one sample, sequenced in a study of OX40 agonist ivuxolimab in advanced cancers. Data came from immunoSEQ multiplex PCR; TCRdb stores just in-frame clones and leaves some out. The sample consists of about 61,000 clones, roughly four fifths of them appearing once. Sequenced material: CD4+ or CD8+ T cells sorted from blood, taken in a trial of the OX40 agonist ivuxolimab. These receptors were obtained from an adult with an advanced solid tumor such as melanoma, head and neck, liver or kidney cancer. Both conserved end residues are part of each CDR3. D genes are given only for firm matches. Not all rows give a size; the values are once, few, many and, for expanded clones, a class.

j_gene | v_gene | abundance | d_gene | CDR3aa | CDR3nt
TRBJ1-6 | TRBV30 | NA | TRBD1 | CAWSARQGSSPLHF | TGTGCCTGGAGTGCTCGACAGGGAAGCTCACCCCTCCACTTT
TRBJ2-5 | TRBV2 | once | TRBD2 | CAGNGGGETQYF | TGTGCCGGAAATGGGGGGGGAGAGACCCAGTACTTC
TRBJ2-7 | TRBV27 | NA | NA | CASSRTSNAYEQYF | TGTGCCAGCAGCCGGACGAGCAACGCCTACGAGCAGTACTTC
TRBJ2-1 | TRBV19 | NA | TRBD2 | CASSLRRAGENEQFF | TGTGCCAGTAGTCTCCGGAGGGCGGGGGAGAATGAGCAGTTCTTC
TRBJ1-2 | TRBV5-4 | NA | NA | CASSSSGGFGYGYTF | TGTGCCAGCAGCTCGTCTGGGGGATTCGGGTATGGCTACACCTTC
TRBJ2-2 | TRBV2 | NA | NA | CASGTGTENTGELFF | TGTGCCAGCGGTACCGGGACGGAAAACACCGGGGAGCTGTTTTTT
TRBJ1-2 | TRBV14 | NA | NA | CASSQDRGRGHGYTF | TGTGCCAGCAGCCAAGATCGAGGGAGGGGCCATGGCTACACCTTC
TRBJ2-3 | TRBV2 | NA | NA | CASSEGGAGTDTQYF | TGTGCCAGCAGTGAGGGGGGGGCCGGCACAGATACGCAGTATTTT
TRBJ1-6 | TRBV4-2 | NA | TRBD1 | CASSQDPGQLSPLHF | TGTGCCAGCAGCCAAGACCCGGGACAGCTATCACCCCTCCACTTT
TRBJ2-7 | TRBV7-2 | NA | TRBD2 | CASSFTSGTLYEQYF | TGTGCCAGCAGCTTCACTAGCGGGACTTTATACGAGCAGTACTTC
TRBJ1-2 | TRBV5-5 | NA | TRBD1 | CASSFLTGGFYGYTF | TGTGCCAGCAGCTTTTTGACAGGGGGATTCTATGGCTACACCTTC
TRBJ1-1 | TRBV4-2 | NA | NA | CASSQGSVGDTEAFF | TGTGCCAGCAGCCAAGGGAGCGTCGGCGACACTGAAGCTTTCTTT
TRBJ2-3 | TRBV6-5 | NA | TRBD1 | CASRNRGADTQYF | TGTGCCAGCAGAAACAGGGGGGCAGATACGCAGTATTTT
TRBJ2-3 | TRBV6-4 | NA | NA | CASSAESGVGTQYF | TGTGCCAGCAGTGCAGAGAGTGGGGTTGGTACGCAGTATTTT
TRBJ1-2 | TRBV13 | NA | NA | CASSLGRHNGYTF | TGTGCCAGCAGCTTAGGTAGACATAATGGCTACACCTTC
TRBJ2-7 | TRBV5-7 | once | NA | CASSSTDSYEQYF | TGTGCCAGCAGCTCCACCGATTCCTACGAGCAGTACTTC
TRBJ1-5 | TRBV7-6 | NA | TRBD1 | CASSLGAGGLQPQHF | TGTGCCAGCAGCTTAGGGGCAGGGGGCCTTCAGCCCCAGCATTTT
TRBJ1-2 | TRBV14 | NA | NA | CASSRLSTSGYGYTF | TGTGCCAGCAGCCGACTTTCAACCTCCGGCTATGGCTACACCTTC
TRBJ2-1 | TRBV2 | NA | NA | CASNRGSSYNEQFF | TGTGCCAGCAACCGGGGGAGCTCCTACAATGAGCAGTTCTTC
TRBJ2-7 | TRBV10-3 | NA | NA | CAIRDDTASYEQYF | TGTGCCATCAGGGATGACACAGCCTCCTACGAGCAGTACTTC
TRBJ1-2 | TRBV4-1 | NA | TRBD1 | CASSPQGVDYGYTF | TGCGCCAGCAGCCCTCAGGGGGTGGACTATGGCTACACCTTC
TRBJ1-6 | TRBV18 | NA | NA | CASSLVQASSYNSPLHF | TGTGCCAGCTCCCTGGTACAGGCGAGCTCCTATAATTCACCCCTCCACTTT
TRBJ2-3 | TRBV7-7 | NA | NA | CASSLEGTDTQYF | TGTGCTAGCAGCTTGGAGGGCACAGATACGCAGTATTTT
TRBJ2-3 | TRBV30 | NA | NA | CAWKPFTDTQYF | TGTGCCTGGAAGCCCTTCACAGATACGCAGTATTTT
TRBJ2-6 | TRBV27 | NA | TRBD1 | CASRRAAEQGHETGANVLTF | TGTGCCAGCAGGCGAGCAGCAGAACAGGGGCACGAGACTGGGGCCAACGTCCTGACTTTC
TRBJ2-3 | TRBV11-3 | NA | NA | CASTDPAQGSKDTQYF | TGTGCCAGCACCGACCCCGCACAGGGTTCAAAAGATACGCAGTATTTT
TRBJ1-5 | TRBV5-4 | NA | TRBD1 | CASSPGQGVGQPQHF | TGTGCCAGCAGCCCCGGACAGGGCGTAGGGCAGCCCCAGCATTTT
TRBJ2-6 | TRBV9 | once | NA | CASSVGGSAGANVLTF | TGTGCCAGCAGCGTAGGGGGTAGTGCTGGGGCCAACGTCCTGACTTTC
TRBJ1-2 | TRBV7-2 | few | TRBD1 | CASSLGEGQGAGGYTF | TGTGCCAGCAGCTTAGGAGAGGGACAGGGCGCCGGTGGCTACACCTTC
TRBJ2-7 | TRBV7-9 | NA | NA | CASSLGQAAQYF | TGTGCCAGCAGCTTAGGTCAGGCGGCGCAGTACTTC
TRBJ1-2 | TRBV19 | NA | NA | CASSTPGEGNYGYTF | TGTGCCAGTAGTACCCCCGGAGAGGGGAACTATGGCTACACCTTC
TRBJ2-5 | TRBV5-8 | few | NA | CASSLGDLQETQYF | TGTGCCAGCAGCTTGGGGGACCTACAAGAGACCCAGTACTTC
TRBJ2-3 | TRBV29-1 | few | NA | CSVQGWGGVDTQYF | TGCAGCGTTCAAGGGTGGGGGGGCGTAGATACGCAGTATTTT
TRBJ2-1 | TRBV15 | NA | NA | CATSRGWEQFF | TGTGCCACCAGCAGAGGCTGGGAGCAGTTCTTC
TRBJ2-5 | TRBV5-1 | NA | TRBD2 | CASSLDLLAGAGETQYF | TGCGCCAGCAGCTTGGACCTACTAGCGGGGGCGGGAGAGACCCAGTACTTC
TRBJ1-1 | TRBV4-2 | NA | TRBD1 | CASSQDQGAAEAFF | TGTGCCAGCAGCCAAGATCAGGGGGCCGCTGAAGCTTTCTTT
TRBJ2-7 | TRBV18 | NA | TRBD1 | CASSPGQDFLEQYF | TGTGCCAGCTCACCCGGACAGGACTTTTTGGAGCAGTACTTC
TRBJ1-1 | TRBV5-6 | NA | NA | CASSLYRTTENTEAFF | TGTGCCAGCAGCTTGTACCGGACGACGGAGAACACTGAAGCTTTCTTT
TRBJ2-7 | TRBV28 | NA | TRBD1 | CASSSPGQGNYEQYF | TGTGCCAGCAGTTCTCCGGGACAGGGGAATTACGAGCAGTACTTC
TRBJ1-1 | TRBV27 | NA | NA | CASSLTAFAEAFF | TGTGCCAGCAGTTTAACGGCATTCGCTGAAGCTTTCTTT
TRBJ1-1 | TRBV6-5 | NA | NA | CASGSPLNTEAFF | TGTGCCAGCGGATCCCCATTGAACACTGAAGCTTTCTTT
TRBJ2-7 | TRBV5-1 | NA | TRBD1 | CASSFTGVTSYEQYF | TGCGCCAGCAGCTTTACAGGGGTCACTTCCTACGAGCAGTACTTC
TRBJ2-7 | TRBV19 | NA | TRBD1 | CASSITGTGAEQYF | TGTGCCAGTAGTATAACCGGGACAGGGGCCGAGCAGTACTTC